The source of this T cell receptor (beta chain) is a study of post-analysis software for immune sequencing data. Overall study: Relapsing-remitting, secondary progressive and progressive-relapsing multiple sclerosis courses were included.

Notes on the study in general: When patients were compared with controls, a handful of TRBV segments were more frequent, TRBV5-6, TRBV5-1 and TRBV20-1 among them. Significantly decreased normalized Chao1 diversity was recorded for multiple sclerosis patients relative to controls.

The CDR3 spans 15 residues. CDR1 and CDR2 (germline): KGHSH, LQKENI. J lost 4 bases, V lost 6 bases, and 6 bases had no gene match. As to this clonotype: No antigen is known for it.

TCR beta cDNA libraries included unique molecular identifiers. In TCRdb, the PCR reads were re-called with MiXCR into one record per CDR3 protein. Of more than 350,000 distinct CDR3 sequences in the sample, about 39% are singletons; the top ten hold around 8%. The V gene is TRBV18, the J gene TRBJ2-5, with 12 bases aligning to TRBD2. Sequencing was performed on blood. This clonotype originated in a girl aged 2-10 years with multiple sclerosis. DNA for the CDR3: TGTGCCAGCTCTGATGCGACTAGCGGGAGAGAGACCCAGTACTTC. It yields the protein CASSDATSGRETQYF.